Listed below are T cell receptor beta chains from one sample, sequenced in a study of cytomegalovirus exposure and HLA in healthy donors. The assay was immunoSEQ multiplex PCR, and TCRdb's table has in-frame clones only and misses some. The table lists fewer than 250,000 clones, around 83% of them singletons. The sequencing input was PBMCs. Receptor source: a woman in her forties or fifties in good health and CMV-seropositive. CDR3s include the opening cysteine and the closing phenylalanine or tryptophan. The D gene is left open where the match is weak. Size is stated for part of the rows, as once, few or many counts, or as a class when the clone is expanded.

12	TRBV28	once	TRBJ1-6	.	CATGLLNSPLHF	TGTGCCACCGGACTGCTGAATTCACCCCTCCACTTT
13	TRBV2	once	TRBJ1-1	.	CASSSHPNTEAFF	TGTGCCAGCAGCTCACACCCCAACACTGAAGCTTTCTTT
14	TRBV7-2	.	TRBJ2-1	.	CASSLDNGYNEQFF	TGTGCCAGCAGCTTAGATAACGGGTACAATGAGCAGTTCTTC
15	TRBV6-1	.	TRBJ2-1	.	CASRRGTSSYNEQFF	TGTGCCAGCAGAAGGGGCACAAGCTCCTACAATGAGCAGTTCTTC
12	TRBV6-6	.	TRBJ2-7	TRBD1	CASNGQGYEQYF	TGTGCCAGCAACGGACAGGGGTACGAGCAGTACTTC
13	TRBV7-9	.	TRBJ2-7	TRBD1	CASSLTGASEQYF	TGTGCCAGCAGCTTGACAGGGGCCTCCGAGCAGTACTTC
17	TRBV4-1	.	TRBJ1-5	TRBD1	CASSQDPGTGVNQPQHF	TGCGCCAGCAGCCAAGATCCCGGGACAGGGGTAAATCAGCCCCAGCATTTT
15	TRBV7-2	.	TRBJ1-6	.	CASSLVLGGNSPLHF	TGTGCCAGCAGCTTAGTTCTAGGTGGGAATTCACCCCTCCACTTT
12	TRBV29-1	.	TRBJ1-2	TRBD1	CSVMGQNYGYTF	TGCAGCGTTATGGGACAGAACTATGGCTACACCTTC
13	TRBV11-2	many	TRBJ2-2	.	CASSYTNTGELFF	TGTGCCAGCAGCTACACGAACACCGGGGAGCTGTTTTTT
14	TRBV5-1	.	TRBJ2-5	.	CASFAPGGAETQYF	TGCGCCAGCTTCGCCCCGGGGGGCGCTGAGACCCAGTACTTC
15	TRBV6-1	.	TRBJ2-2	.	CASRGQGRYTGELFF	TGTGCCAGCAGGGGGCAGGGGCGTTACACCGGGGAGCTGTTTTTT
16	TRBV6-5	.	TRBJ2-1	.	CASSYSIQGQALEQFF	TGTGCCAGCAGTTACTCCATCCAGGGTCAGGCACTTGAGCAGTTCTTC
14	TRBV2	.	TRBJ2-7	TRBD1	CASRTGVDPYEQYF	TGTGCCAGCCGGACAGGGGTGGACCCCTACGAGCAGTACTTC
14	TRBV6-5	once	TRBJ1-2	.	CASRGGRNNYGYTF	TGTGCCAGCAGGGGGGGACGCAATAACTATGGCTACACCTTC
17	TRBV28	.	TRBJ1-4	TRBD1	CASSLLGQLATNEKLFF	TGTGCCAGCAGTTTGCTGGGACAGCTTGCAACTAATGAAAAACTGTTTTTT
15	TRBV7-6	.	TRBJ1-3	.	CASSLGIGVGNTIYF	TGTGCCAGCAGCTTAGGTATCGGGGTTGGAAACACCATATATTTT
18	TRBV4-3	few	TRBJ2-3	.	CASSQDWGVGRGTDTQYF	TGCGCCAGCAGCCAAGATTGGGGTGTAGGCAGGGGCACAGATACGCAGTATTTT
13	TRBV9	.	TRBJ1-1	.	CASSIQANTEAFF	TGTGCCAGCAGCATACAGGCGAACACTGAAGCTTTCTTT
14	TRBV7-8	.	TRBJ2-7	TRBD2	CASLPWGGSNEQYF	TGTGCCAGCTTACCCTGGGGAGGGAGTAACGAGCAGTACTTC
15	TRBV25-1	.	TRBJ2-7	TRBD2	CASSEWASGRYEQYF	TGTGCCAGCAGTGAATGGGCTAGCGGTCGTTACGAGCAGTACTTC
13	TRBV29-1	.	TRBJ2-5	.	CSGNGGRGETQYF	TGCAGCGGGAACGGGGGGCGCGGAGAGACCCAGTACTTC
15	TRBV5-1	.	TRBJ2-7	TRBD1	CASSFSGQGGYEQYF	TGCGCCAGCAGCTTCTCGGGACAGGGAGGATACGAGCAGTACTTC
16	TRBV19	.	TRBJ2-3	TRBD2	CASSHLAGGRTDTQYF	TGTGCCAGTAGTCATCTAGCGGGGGGCCGAACAGATACGCAGTATTTT
13	TRBV19	.	TRBJ1-3	.	CAVRGRAGNTIYF	TGTGCGGTGAGAGGCAGGGCTGGAAACACCATATATTTT
16	TRBV10-3	.	TRBJ2-3	TRBD2	CAISGTSGGFTDTQYF	TGTGCCATCAGTGGGACTAGCGGGGGGTTCACAGATACGCAGTATTTT
14	TRBV14	.	TRBJ1-1	.	CASSPVGQPTEAFF	TGTGCCAGCAGCCCTGTCGGACAGCCCACTGAAGCTTTCTTT
13	TRBV5-4	.	TRBJ2-3	TRBD1	CASRGDRADTQYF	TGTGCCAGCAGGGGGGACAGGGCAGATACGCAGTATTTT
14	TRBV5-1	.	TRBJ2-5	TRBD1	CASSRGQAEETQYF	TGCGCCAGCAGCCGCGGACAGGCCGAAGAGACCCAGTACTTC
14	TRBV6-5	.	TRBJ2-7	.	CASSSWTVPYEQYF	TGTGCCAGCAGTTCCTGGACAGTGCCCTACGAGCAGTACTTC
14	TRBV6-1	.	TRBJ1-2	.	CASTSQGLYYGYTF	TGTGCCAGCACCAGCCAGGGGCTTTACTATGGCTACACCTTC
16	TRBV4-3	.	TRBJ1-1	.	CASSQDRPGWNTEAFF	TGCGCCAGCAGCCAAGATCGCCCAGGGTGGAACACTGAAGCTTTCTTT
12	TRBV7-8	.	TRBJ2-7	TRBD1	CASSLTGVEQYF	TGTGCCAGCAGCCTGACAGGGGTCGAGCAGTACTTC
14	TRBV7-8	few	TRBJ2-3	.	CASSPQFEEDTQYF	TGTGCCAGCAGCCCTCAGTTCGAGGAAGATACGCAGTATTTT
18	TRBV7-9	.	TRBJ2-3	TRBD2	CASSFPLTSGGITDTQYF	TGTGCCAGCAGCTTTCCCCTTACTAGCGGGGGGATCACAGATACGCAGTATTTT
16	TRBV27	.	TRBJ2-7	.	CASSLSPRTALYEQYF	TGTGCCAGCAGTTTATCGCCCCGGACAGCCTTATACGAGCAGTACTTC
16	TRBV4-3	few	TRBJ2-2	.	CASSQGPSVNTGELFF	TGCGCCAGCAGCCAAGGGCCTAGCGTAAACACCGGGGAGCTGTTTTTT
13	TRBV10-3	few	TRBJ2-7	.	CAISERDTYEQYF	TGTGCCATCAGTGAGCGGGACACCTACGAGCAGTACTTC
16	TRBV27	.	TRBJ2-1	.	CASYNLGRGRYNEQFF	TGTGCCAGCTACAACCTAGGGCGGGGGCGTTACAATGAGCAGTTCTTC
16	TRBV7-2	.	TRBJ1-5	.	CASSLTGSYSNQPQHF	TGTGCCAGCAGCTTAACAGGATCCTATAGCAATCAGCCCCAGCATTTT
13	TRBV19	few	TRBJ1-4	TRBD1	CASSSPGQGKLFF	TGTGCCAGTAGTTCTCCGGGACAGGGTAAACTGTTTTTT
14	TRBV4-1	few	TRBJ1-5	.	CASSQTGSNQPQHF	TGCGCCAGCAGCCAGACAGGATCCAATCAGCCCCAGCATTTT
11	TRBV5-6	.	TRBJ2-1	TRBD2	CASSFQLARFF	TGTGCCAGCAGCTTTCAACTAGCGAGGTTCTTC
14	TRBV28	.	TRBJ2-1	TRBD2	CASSLTSGDNEQFF	TGTGCCAGCAGTTTGACTAGCGGTGACAATGAGCAGTTCTTC
13	TRBV28	once	TRBJ2-7	.	CASSLAASTEQYF	TGTGCCAGCAGTTTAGCGGCATCAACCGAGCAGTACTTC